The clone carrying this T cell receptor (beta chain) was picked up one time. Its antigen is still unknown. Healthy HIV-negative adults without recent acute infections or vaccinations served as donors. This entry belongs to a study of shared clonotypes between healthy human individuals. CDR1 is SNHLY, CDR2 FYNNEI, per germline. V gave up 4 bases and J gave up 5 bases; unmatched junction bases: 6. The CDR3 extends over 15 amino acids. Study-wide results and caveats: Collection of samples was limited to blood; tissue repertoires likely differ. What limited the represented genetic and exposure-history diversity was the small number of donors.

The unsorted PBMC replicate PCRs were performed with 300 ng DNA, some 30,000 T cell genomes. TCRdb's copy holds only in-frame clones and misses some; the assay was immunoSEQ multiplex PCR. The sample has hundreds of thousands of clones, over 60% seen once. This chain uses TRBV2 with TRBJ2-2, with TRBD2 identical over 8 bases. This clonotype originated in a woman in her thirties or forties in good health. Some clones in this sample may be carry-over from other donors' samples. The sequenced sample consisted of PBMCs. The CDR3: CASSAGTSFTGELFF. DNA of the CDR3: TGTGCCAGCAGTGCGGGGACTAGTTTTACCGGGGAGCTGTTTTTT.